This T cell receptor beta chain was found in a study of identical twins. Trimming shortened V by 1 base and J by 4 bases, and 10 bases separated the two germline ends. This CDR3 contains 14 residues. Germline V lookup: CDR1 SGHTA, CDR2 FQGNSA. This clonotype was seen a few times. TCRdb itself ran the 5' RACE reads through MiXCR, one entry per CDR3 protein. The sample includes 600,000 to 700,000 distinct CDR3 sequences, about 20% of them seen just once. These data were also reused for a study on T cells expressing NK-cell markers.

The receptor's source is a woman aged 18-29 years in good health. Sequences were obtained from PBMCs. The chain combines TRBV7-2 with TRBJ2-5; tentatively, D is TRBD1 (6 bases). The CDR3 DNA is TGTGCCAGCAGCTTAGTTGGGGGCTCAGAGACCCAGTACTTC. It specifies CASSLVGGSETQYF.